A single sample is the source of the 8 T cell receptor beta chains below, sequenced in a study of spatial heterogeneity in lung cancer (dated by TCRdb to about 2019). The library was prepared using 5' RACE. Reads for this sample came from a NextSeq 500. TCRdb reworked the public reads: Q25 trimming with fastp, MiXCR clone assembly, productive beta chains retained. When rows share a CDR3 protein, they turn into one entry using the most common DNA and genes. The sample profile shows 650 to 800 distinct CDR3 sequences; around 69% of them were found once. Just under 30% of the sample comes from the top ten. This specimen's time point label, interpreted: blood at routine non-recurrence follow-up after resection. The sequencing used PBMCs, collected at follow-up. Every receptor here comes from a female donor with early-stage non-small cell lung cancer.

Regarding this clonotype: This beta chain is off target for a library built for alpha chains, so its abundance means little. J is TRBJ2-1 and V is TRBV29-1; D might be TRBD1 (6 bases). Trimming removed 8 bases at V and 3 bases at J, with 17 bases between. Germline lookup yields CDR1 SQVTM and CDR2 ANQGSEA. CDR3 size: 14 residues. DNA for the CDR3: TGCAGCACAACCACCGGGACAAGCTACAATGAGCAGTTCTTC. It translates to CSTTTGTSYNEQFF.

Of note for this clonotype: Since it is a stray read in a library aimed at alpha chains, this beta chain has a size that is not meaningful. The V and J genes are TRBV3-1 and TRBJ2-6; D gene uncertain. The ends were cut back, 8 bases at V and 0 bases at J, with 8 bases in the middle. The CDR3 is made up of 14 amino acids. The germline gives CDR1 LGHDT, CDR2 YNNKEL (reference sequence). The CDR3 DNA reads as TGTGCCAGCTCAGGAAGCTCTGGGGCCAACGTCCTGACTTTC. As protein: CASSGSSGANVLTF.

This clonotype has a single count. With the library built for alpha chains, this beta chain is off target and its frequency is not meaningful. This chain connects TRBV7-8 to TRBJ2-1; the D is unclear. Germline V gene sequence: CDR1 SGHVS, CDR2 FQNEAQ. This CDR3 comprises 13 residues. Trimming took 1 base from V and 4 from J, leaving 5 bases between them. The CDR3 spells CASSLDYYNEQFF. The CDR3 nucleotides read TGTGCCAGCAGCTTAGACTATTACAATGAGCAGTTCTTC.

A remark on this clonotype: A library made for alpha chains picked up this beta chain off target, so its size means little. The chain is built from TRBV5-1 and TRBJ2-1; TRBD1 matches 9 bases. V trimming: 4 bases; J trimming: 0 bases; junction bases outside the gene matches: 20. The CDR3 has 21 amino acids. CDR1 and CDR2 from the germline V gene are SGHRS and YFSETQ. As DNA, the CDR3 is TGCGCCAGCAGCGGTGTGGTACCGGGACAGGGACCGACGGGCTCCTACAATGAGCAGTTCTTC. It translates to CASSGVVPGQGPTGSYNEQFF. Full variable domain (rest looked up from reference TRBV5-1 and TRBJ2-1): KAGVTQTPRYLIKTRGQQVTLSCSPISGHRSVSWYQQTPGQGLQFLFEYFSETQRNKGNFPGRFSGRQFSNSRSEMNVSTLELGDSALYLCASSGVVPGQGPTGSYNEQFFGPGTRLTVL.

As concerns this clonotype: Since it is a stray read in a library aimed at alpha chains, this beta chain has a size that is not meaningful. The gene calls are TRBV7-9 and TRBJ2-3; D is unclear. Trimming took off 2 bases at V and 2 bases at J, with 8 bases between the two ends. The CDR3 spans 14 residues. CDR1 and CDR2 (germline): SEHNR, FQNEAQ (reference sequence). This CDR3 is CASSLRTNTDTQYF. CDR3 DNA: TGTGCCAGCAGCTTAAGAACCAACACAGATACGCAGTATTTT. The variable domain in full, with the rest retrieved from reference TRBV7-9 and TRBJ2-3, is DTGVSQNPRHKITKRGQNVTFRCDPISEHNRLYWYRQTLGQGPEFLTYFQNEAQLEKSRLLSDRFSAERPKGSFSTLEIQRTEQGDSAMYLCASSLRTNTDTQYFGPGTRLTVL.

Comment on this clonotype: As an off-target read in a library built for alpha chains, this beta chain has a frequency of little significance. The J gene is TRBJ2-7, the V gene TRBV5-4; 8 bases map to TRBD2. The CDR3 runs to 15 residues. Per germline, CDR1 SGHNT and CDR2 YYREEE (reference sequence). The trim removed 4 bases at V and 3 bases at J, leaving 9 bases unmatched. CDR3 DNA sequence: TGTGCCAGCAGCCCCGGACTAGCCCCTCACTACGAGCAGTACTTC. This sequence encodes CASSPGLAPHYEQYF. The full variable domain, rest sourced from reference TRBV5-4 and TRBJ2-7, is ETGVTQSPTHLIKTRGQQVTLRCSSQSGHNTVSWYQQALGQGPQFIFQYYREEENGRGNFPPRFSGLQFPNYSSELNVNALELDDSALYLCASSPGLAPHYEQYFGPGTRLTVT.

On this clonotype itself: This beta chain is a stray read from a library made for alpha chains; its abundance is not meaningful. The rearrangement joins TRBV10-1 to TRBJ2-3; possibly TRBD1 or TRBD2 for D (5 bases each). Trimming stripped 4 bases from V and 4 bases from J, with 9 bases between. The CDR3 is made up of 13 amino acids. CDR1 is WNHNN, CDR2 SYGVQD, per germline (reference sequence). The CDR3 loop is CASSGGIADTQYF. The CDR3 DNA reads as TGCGCCAGCAGTGGGGGGATCGCAGATACGCAGTATTTT.

About this clonotype: Since it is a stray read in a library aimed at alpha chains, this beta chain has a size that is not meaningful. The V call is TRBV7-9, the J call TRBJ2-1, with D possibly being TRBD2 (6 bases). This CDR3 has 15 amino acids. Germline V CDR1 and CDR2: SEHNR, FQNEAQ (reference sequence). Trimming removed 5 bases from V and 9 bases from J, with 20 bases in between. CDR3 sequence reads: CASSVRLGLTGEQFF. DNA for the CDR3: TGTGCCAGCAGCGTGCGACTAGGACTAACCGGTGAGCAGTTCTTC.